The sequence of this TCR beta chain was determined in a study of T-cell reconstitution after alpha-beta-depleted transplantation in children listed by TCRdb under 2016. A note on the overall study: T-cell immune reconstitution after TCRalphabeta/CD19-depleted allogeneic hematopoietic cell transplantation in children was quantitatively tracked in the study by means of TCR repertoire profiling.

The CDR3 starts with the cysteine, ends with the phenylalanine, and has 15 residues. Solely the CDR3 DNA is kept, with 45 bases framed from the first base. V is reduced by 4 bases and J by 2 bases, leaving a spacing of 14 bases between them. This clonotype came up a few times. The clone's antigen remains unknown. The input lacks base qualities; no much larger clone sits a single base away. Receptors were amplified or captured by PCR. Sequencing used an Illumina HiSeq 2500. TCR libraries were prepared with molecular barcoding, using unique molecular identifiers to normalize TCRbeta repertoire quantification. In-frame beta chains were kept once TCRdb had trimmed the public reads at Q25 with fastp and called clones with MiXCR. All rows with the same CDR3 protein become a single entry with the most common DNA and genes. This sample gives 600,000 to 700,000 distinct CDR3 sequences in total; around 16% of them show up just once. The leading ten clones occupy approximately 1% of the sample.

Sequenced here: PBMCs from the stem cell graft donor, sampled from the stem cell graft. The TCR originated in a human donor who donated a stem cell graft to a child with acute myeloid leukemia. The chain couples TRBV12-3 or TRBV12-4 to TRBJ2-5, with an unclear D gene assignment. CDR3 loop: CASSSVDETQETQYF. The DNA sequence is TGTGCCAGCAGTTCGGTTGACGAGACTCAAGAGACCCAGTACTTC.